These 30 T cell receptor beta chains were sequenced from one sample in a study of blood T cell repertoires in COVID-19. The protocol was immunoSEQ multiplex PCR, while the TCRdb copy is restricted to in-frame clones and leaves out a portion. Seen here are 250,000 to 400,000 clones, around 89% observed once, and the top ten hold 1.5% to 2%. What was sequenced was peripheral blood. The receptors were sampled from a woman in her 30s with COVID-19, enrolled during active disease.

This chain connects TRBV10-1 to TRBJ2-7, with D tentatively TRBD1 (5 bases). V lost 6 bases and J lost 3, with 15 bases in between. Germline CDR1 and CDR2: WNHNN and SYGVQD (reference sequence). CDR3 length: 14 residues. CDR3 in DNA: TGCGCCAGCAGGGAGATCCGGACACGCTACGAGCAGTACGTC. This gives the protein CASREIRTRYEQYV.

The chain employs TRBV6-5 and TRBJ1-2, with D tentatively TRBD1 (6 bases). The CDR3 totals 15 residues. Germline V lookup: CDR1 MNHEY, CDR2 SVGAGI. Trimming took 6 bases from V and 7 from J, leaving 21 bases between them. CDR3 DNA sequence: TGTGCCAGCAGACTCACAGGGACCCTCCGGGTTGGCTACACCTTC. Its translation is CASRLTGTLRVGYTF.

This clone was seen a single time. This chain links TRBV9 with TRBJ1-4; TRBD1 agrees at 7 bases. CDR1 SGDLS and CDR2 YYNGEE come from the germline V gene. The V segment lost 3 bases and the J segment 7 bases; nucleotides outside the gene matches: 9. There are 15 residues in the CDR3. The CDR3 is CASSGGQDLSEKLFF. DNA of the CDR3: TGTGCCAGCAGCGGAGGACAGGATCTTAGTGAAAAACTGTTTTTT.

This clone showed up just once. CDR3 sequence reads: CASSPRRDTVYEQYF. The CDR3, as DNA: TGTGCCAGCTCACCGCGCCGGGACACCGTCTACGAGCAGTACTTC. The chain employs TRBV18 and TRBJ2-7; a weak D match, TRBD1 (6 bases). The V gene lost 3 bases and the J gene lost 3 bases, with 15 bases spanning the gap. The length of the CDR3 is 15 residues. The germline CDR1 and CDR2 sequences are KGHSH and LQKENI.

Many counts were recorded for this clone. The CDR3 is CASTQEGQANEKLFF. The DNA for the CDR3 is TGTGCCAGCACCCAAGAGGGACAGGCAAATGAAAAACTGTTTTTT. J is TRBJ1-4 and V is TRBV2; 8 nucleotides align to TRBD1. The V and J ends lost 7 bases and 5 bases, in that order; junction bases with no gene match: 9. This CDR3 contains 15 residues. Looked up from germline, CDR1 is SNHLY and CDR2 is FYNNEI.

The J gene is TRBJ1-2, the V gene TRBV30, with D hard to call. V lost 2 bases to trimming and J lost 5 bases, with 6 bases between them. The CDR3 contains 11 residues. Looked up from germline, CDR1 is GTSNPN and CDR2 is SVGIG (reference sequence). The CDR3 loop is CAWSLAYGYTF. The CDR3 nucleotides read TGTGCCTGGAGTTTAGCTTATGGCTACACCTTC.

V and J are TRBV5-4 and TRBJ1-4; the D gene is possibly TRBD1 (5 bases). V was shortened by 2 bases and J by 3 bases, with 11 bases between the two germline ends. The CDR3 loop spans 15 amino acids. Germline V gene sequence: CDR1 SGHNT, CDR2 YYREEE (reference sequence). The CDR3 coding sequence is TGTGCCAGCAGCTTCGACCCAGGGTCTAATGAAAAACTGTTTTTT. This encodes CASSFDPGSNEKLFF.

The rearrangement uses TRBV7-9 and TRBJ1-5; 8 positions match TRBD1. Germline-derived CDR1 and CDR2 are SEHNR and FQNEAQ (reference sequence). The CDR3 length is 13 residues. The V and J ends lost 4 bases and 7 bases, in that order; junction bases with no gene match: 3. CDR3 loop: CASSSGQDQPQHF. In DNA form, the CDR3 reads TGTGCCAGCAGCTCGGGACAGGACCAGCCCCAGCATTTT.

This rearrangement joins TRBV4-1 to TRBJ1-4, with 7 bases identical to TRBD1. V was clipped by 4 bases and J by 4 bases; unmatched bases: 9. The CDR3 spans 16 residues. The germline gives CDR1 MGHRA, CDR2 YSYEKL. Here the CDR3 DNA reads TGCGCCAGCAGCCCCAAAGACAGGGCGGGTAATGAAAAACTGTTTTTT. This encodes CASSPKDRAGNEKLFF.

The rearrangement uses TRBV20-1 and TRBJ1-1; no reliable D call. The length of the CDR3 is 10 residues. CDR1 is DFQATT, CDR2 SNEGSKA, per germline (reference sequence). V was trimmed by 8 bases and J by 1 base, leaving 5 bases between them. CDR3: CSSTNTEAFF. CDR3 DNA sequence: TGCAGTAGCACGAACACTGAAGCTTTCTTT.

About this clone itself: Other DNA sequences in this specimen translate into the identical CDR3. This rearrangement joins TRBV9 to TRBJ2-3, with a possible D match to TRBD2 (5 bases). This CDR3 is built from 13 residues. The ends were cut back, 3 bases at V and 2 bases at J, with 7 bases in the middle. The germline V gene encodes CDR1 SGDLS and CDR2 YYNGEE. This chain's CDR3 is CASSGGVTDTQYF. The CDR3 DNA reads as TGTGCCAGCAGCGGGGGAGTCACAGATACGCAGTATTTT.

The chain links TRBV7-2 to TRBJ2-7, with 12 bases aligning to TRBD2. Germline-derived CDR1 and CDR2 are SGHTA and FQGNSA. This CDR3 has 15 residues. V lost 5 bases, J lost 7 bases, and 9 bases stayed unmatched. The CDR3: CASSRLAGAPGEQYF. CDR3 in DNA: TGTGCCAGCAGCAGACTAGCGGGGGCCCCGGGTGAGCAGTACTTC.

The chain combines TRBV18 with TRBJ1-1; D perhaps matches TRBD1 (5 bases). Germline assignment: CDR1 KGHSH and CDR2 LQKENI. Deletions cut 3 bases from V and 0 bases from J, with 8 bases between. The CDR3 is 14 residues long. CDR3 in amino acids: CASSPRQMNTEAFF. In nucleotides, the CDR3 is TGTGCCAGCTCACCCAGACAGATGAACACTGAAGCTTTCTTT.

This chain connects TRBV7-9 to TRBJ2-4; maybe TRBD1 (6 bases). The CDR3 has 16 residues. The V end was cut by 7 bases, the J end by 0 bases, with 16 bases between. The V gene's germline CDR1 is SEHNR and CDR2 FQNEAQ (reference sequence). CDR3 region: CASTWGPPLAKNIQYF. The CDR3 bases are TGTGCCAGCACCTGGGGGCCTCCATTAGCCAAAAACATTCAGTACTTC.

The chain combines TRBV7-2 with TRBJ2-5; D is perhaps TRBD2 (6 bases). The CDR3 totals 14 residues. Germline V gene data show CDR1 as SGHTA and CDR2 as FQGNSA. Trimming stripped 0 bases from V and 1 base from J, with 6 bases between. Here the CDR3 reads CASSLAGGQETQYF. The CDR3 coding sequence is TGTGCCAGCAGCTTAGCGGGGGGCCAAGAGACCCAGTACTTC.

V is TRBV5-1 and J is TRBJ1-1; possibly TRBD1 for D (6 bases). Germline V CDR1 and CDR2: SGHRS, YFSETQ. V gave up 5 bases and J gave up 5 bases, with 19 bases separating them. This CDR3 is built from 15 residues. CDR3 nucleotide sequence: TGCGCCAGCAGGAAGCAGGGACAAGTCGATACTGAAGCTTTCTTT. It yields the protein CASRKQGQVDTEAFF.

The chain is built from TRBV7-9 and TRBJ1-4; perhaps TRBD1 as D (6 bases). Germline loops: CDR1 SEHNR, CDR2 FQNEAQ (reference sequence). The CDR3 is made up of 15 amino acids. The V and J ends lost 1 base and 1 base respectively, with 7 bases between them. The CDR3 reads CASSLGGGTNEKLFF. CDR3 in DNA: TGTGCCAGCAGCTTAGGAGGGGGAACTAATGAAAAACTGTTTTTT.

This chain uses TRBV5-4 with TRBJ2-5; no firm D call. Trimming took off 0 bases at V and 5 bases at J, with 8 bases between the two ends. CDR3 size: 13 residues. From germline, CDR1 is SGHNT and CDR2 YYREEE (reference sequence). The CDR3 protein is CASSLGVVETQYF. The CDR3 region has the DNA TGTGCCAGCAGCTTGGGAGTAGTGGAGACCCAGTACTTC.

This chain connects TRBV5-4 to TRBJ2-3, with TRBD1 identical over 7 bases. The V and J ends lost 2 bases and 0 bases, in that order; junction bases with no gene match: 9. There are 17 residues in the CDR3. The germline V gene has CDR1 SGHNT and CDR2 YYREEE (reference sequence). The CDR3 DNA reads TGTGCCAGCAGCTTAAATCCCGGGACAGCTAGCACAGATACGCAGTATTTT. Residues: CASSLNPGTASTDTQYF.

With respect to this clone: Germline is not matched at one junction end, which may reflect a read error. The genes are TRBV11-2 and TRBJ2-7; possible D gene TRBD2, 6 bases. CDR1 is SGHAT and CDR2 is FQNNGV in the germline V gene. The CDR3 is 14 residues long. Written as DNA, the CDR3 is TGTGCCGGCAGCCGAGGGCGGGAAGGCAGGCAGCAGTACTTC. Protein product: CAGSRGREGRQQYF.

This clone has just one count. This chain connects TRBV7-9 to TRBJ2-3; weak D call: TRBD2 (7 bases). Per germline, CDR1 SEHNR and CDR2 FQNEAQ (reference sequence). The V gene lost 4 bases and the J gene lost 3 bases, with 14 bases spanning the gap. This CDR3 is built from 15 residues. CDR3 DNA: TGTGCCAGCAGCTCCCGGGGGGCCGAGACAGATACGCAGTATTTT. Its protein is CASSSRGAETDTQYF. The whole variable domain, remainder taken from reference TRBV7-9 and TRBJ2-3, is DTGVSQNPRHKITKRGQNVTFRCDPISEHNRLYWYRQTLGQGPEFLTYFQNEAQLEKSRLLSDRFSAERPKGSFSTLEIQRTEQGDSAMYLCASSSRGAETDTQYFGPGTRLTVL.

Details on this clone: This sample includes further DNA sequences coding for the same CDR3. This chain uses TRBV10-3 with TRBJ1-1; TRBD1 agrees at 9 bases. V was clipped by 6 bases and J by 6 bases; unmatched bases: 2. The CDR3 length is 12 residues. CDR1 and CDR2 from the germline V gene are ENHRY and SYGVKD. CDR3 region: CAISGQGSEAFF. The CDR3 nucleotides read TGTGCCATCAGCGGACAGGGGTCTGAAGCTTTCTTT.

The CDR3 loop reads CASSFNQGLDEQFF. The CDR3 coding sequence is TGTGCCAGCAGTTTTAACCAGGGGTTGGATGAGCAGTTCTTC. The V call is TRBV28, the J call TRBJ2-1, with D maybe TRBD1 (6 bases). The CDR3 contains 14 residues. Germline V CDR1 and CDR2: MDHEN, SYDVKM. Trimming removed 3 bases at V and 8 bases at J, with 14 bases between. Together with reference TRBV28 and TRBJ2-1, the CDR3 gives the full variable domain: DVKVTQSSRYLVKRTGEKVFLECVQDMDHENMFWYRQDPGLGLRLIYFSYDVKMKEKGDIPEGYSVSREKKERFSLILESASTNQTSMYLCASSFNQGLDEQFFGPGTRLTVL.

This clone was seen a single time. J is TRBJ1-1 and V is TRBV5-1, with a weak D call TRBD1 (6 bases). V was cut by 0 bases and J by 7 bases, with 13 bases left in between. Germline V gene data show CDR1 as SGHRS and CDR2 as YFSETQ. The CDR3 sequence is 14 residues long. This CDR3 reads CASSLVGGSNEAFF. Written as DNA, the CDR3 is TGCGCCAGCAGCTTGGTTGGGGGCTCCAATGAAGCTTTCTTT.

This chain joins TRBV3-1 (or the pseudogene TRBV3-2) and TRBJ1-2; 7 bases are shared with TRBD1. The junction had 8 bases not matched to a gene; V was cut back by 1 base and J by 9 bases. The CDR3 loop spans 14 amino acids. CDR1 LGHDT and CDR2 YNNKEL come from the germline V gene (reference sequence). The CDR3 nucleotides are TGTGCCAGCAGCCAAGCCCTTCGACAGGGCAGCTACACCTTC. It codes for CASSQALRQGSYTF.

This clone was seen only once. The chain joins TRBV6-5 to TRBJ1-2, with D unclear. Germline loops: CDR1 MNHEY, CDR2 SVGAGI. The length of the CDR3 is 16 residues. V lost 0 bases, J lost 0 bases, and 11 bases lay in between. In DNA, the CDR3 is TGTGCCAGCAGTTACTCTGGACTGCAGCCTAACTATGGCTACACCTTC. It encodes CASSYSGLQPNYGYTF.

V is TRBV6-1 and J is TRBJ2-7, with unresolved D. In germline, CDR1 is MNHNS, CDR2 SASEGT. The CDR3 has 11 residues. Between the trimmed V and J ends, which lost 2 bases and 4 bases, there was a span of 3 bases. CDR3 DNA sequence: TGTGCCAGCAGTGAACTGTACGAGCAGTACGTC. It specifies CASSELYEQYV.

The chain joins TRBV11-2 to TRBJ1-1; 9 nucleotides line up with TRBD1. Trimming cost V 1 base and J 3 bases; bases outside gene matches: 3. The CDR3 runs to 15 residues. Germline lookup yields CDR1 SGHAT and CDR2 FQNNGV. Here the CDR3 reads CASSLGWTGDTEAFF. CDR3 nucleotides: TGTGCCAGCAGCTTAGGTTGGACAGGGGACACTGAAGCTTTCTTT.

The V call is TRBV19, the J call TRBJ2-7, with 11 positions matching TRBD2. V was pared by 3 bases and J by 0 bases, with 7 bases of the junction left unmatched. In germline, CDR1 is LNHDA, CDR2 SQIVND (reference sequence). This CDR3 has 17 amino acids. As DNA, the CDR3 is TGTGCCAGTAGTATTTCTAGCGGGGGGACAATCTCCTACGAGCAGTACTTC. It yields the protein CASSISSGGTISYEQYF.

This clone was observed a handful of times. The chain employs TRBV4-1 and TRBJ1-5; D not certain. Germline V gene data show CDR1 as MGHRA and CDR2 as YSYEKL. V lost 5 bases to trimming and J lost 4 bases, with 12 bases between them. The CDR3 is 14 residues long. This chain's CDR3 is CASSDPSRNQPQHF. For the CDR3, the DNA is TGCGCCAGCAGCGATCCTAGCCGAAATCAGCCCCAGCATTTT.